This T cell receptor (beta chain) originates from a study of control samples from healthy donors and cancer patients. The CDR3 length is 15 residues. The V gene end was trimmed by 2 bases and the J gene end by 2 bases; junction bases not matched to a gene: 1. Germline V gives CDR1 KGHSH, CDR2 LQKENI. Clones were read by immunoSEQ multiplex PCR, and TCRdb kept only the in-frame ones, dropping some. This sample has roughly 190,000 clones, with about nine tenths found just once. This receptor was taken from a woman in her twenties or thirties in good health. The chain carries TRBV18 and TRBJ2-2, with 8 bases matching TRBD2. The sample was blood. CDR3 DNA: TGTGCCAGCTCACCAACTAGCGGAAACACCGGGGAGCTGTTTTTT. Protein product: CASSPTSGNTGELFF.